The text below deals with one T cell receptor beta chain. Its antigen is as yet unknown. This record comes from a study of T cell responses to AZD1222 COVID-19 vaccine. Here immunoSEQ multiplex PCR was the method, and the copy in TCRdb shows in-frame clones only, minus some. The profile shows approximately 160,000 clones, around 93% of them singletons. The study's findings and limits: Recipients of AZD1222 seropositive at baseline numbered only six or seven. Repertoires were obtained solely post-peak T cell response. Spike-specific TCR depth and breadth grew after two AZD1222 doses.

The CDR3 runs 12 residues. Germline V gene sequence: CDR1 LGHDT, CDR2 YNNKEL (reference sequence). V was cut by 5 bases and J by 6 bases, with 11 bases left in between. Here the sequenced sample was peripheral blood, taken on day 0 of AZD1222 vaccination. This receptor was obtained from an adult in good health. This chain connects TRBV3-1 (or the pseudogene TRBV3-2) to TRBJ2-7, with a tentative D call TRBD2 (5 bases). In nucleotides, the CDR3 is TGTGCCAGCAGCTTCGCCGGAGGCGAGCAGTACTTC. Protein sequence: CASSFAGGEQYF.